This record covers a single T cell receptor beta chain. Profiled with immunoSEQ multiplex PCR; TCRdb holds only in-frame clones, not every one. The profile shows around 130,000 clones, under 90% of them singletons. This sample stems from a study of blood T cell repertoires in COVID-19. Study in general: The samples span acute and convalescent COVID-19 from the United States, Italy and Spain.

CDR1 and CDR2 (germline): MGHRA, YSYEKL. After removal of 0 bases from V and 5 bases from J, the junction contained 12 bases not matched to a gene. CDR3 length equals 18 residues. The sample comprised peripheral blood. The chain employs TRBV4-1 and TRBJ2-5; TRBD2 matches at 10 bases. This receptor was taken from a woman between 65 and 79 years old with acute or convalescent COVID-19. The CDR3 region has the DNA TGCGCCAGCAGCCAAGATGGGCCACGAGCGGGGGGGAGGGAGACCCAGTACTTC. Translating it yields CASSQDGPRAGGRETQYF.